Presented here are 22 T cell receptor beta chains from one specimen sequenced in a study of regulatory T cells in long-lasting Graves disease. Arm-PCR of CDR3 regions with iRepertoire HTBI primers generated TCR beta libraries. MiXCR, run by TCRdb on the multiplex PCR reads, gives a single entry per CDR3 protein. The sample has roughly 420,000 distinct CDR3 sequences, around 15% seen once. Time point: newly diagnosed GD, antithyroid drugs for less than 3 months. With RNA extracted from PBMCs as input, the TCR library was made. Sequences were derived from peripheral blood mononuclear cells (PBMCs), sampled at new diagnosis, from a patient treated with antithyroid drugs. The receptors originated from a female donor with Graves disease.

Ten or more counts support this clonotype. V and J are TRBV7-2 and TRBJ1-2; D is perhaps TRBD1 (6 bases). The CDR3 contains 15 residues. Germline V gene data show CDR1 as SGHTA and CDR2 as FQGNSA. V lost 4 bases and J 6 bases, leaving 18 bases between the germline ends. The CDR3 nucleotides read TGTGCCAGCAGCTACCGCGGAGGGGGGGAGGATGGCTACACCTTC. Its translation: CASSYRGGGEDGYTF.

The V and J genes are TRBV10-3 and TRBJ2-3; 10 bases map to TRBD2. V was clipped by 3 bases and J by 1 base; unmatched bases: 7. The germline V gene encodes CDR1 ENHRY and CDR2 SYGVKD. The CDR3 loop spans 17 amino acids. The CDR3 here is CAISDPSSGSGTDTQYF. The CDR3 DNA sequence: TGTGCCATCAGTGACCCCTCTAGCGGGAGCGGCACAGATACGCAGTATTTT.

This clonotype has at least ten counts. The junction departs from germline at one end; a sequencing error may be responsible. The chain uses TRBV7-2 and TRBJ2-5; 8 bases are a match to TRBD1. Germline V gene data show CDR1 as SGHTA and CDR2 as FQGNSA. This CDR3 is built from 15 residues. The CDR3 sequence: CASSSGQGIQEAQYF. CDR3 in DNA: TGTGCCAGCAGCTCTGGACAGGGAATCCAAGAGGCCCAGTACTTC.

V gene TRBV20-1 combines with J gene TRBJ1-3; no clear D. The V gene's germline CDR1 is DFQATT and CDR2 SNEGSKA (reference sequence). V gave up 0 bases and J gave up 9 bases, with 12 bases separating them. The CDR3 spans 13 residues. CDR3 sequence reads: CSARDYGEGTIYF. For the CDR3, the DNA is TGCAGTGCTAGAGATTACGGGGAAGGCACCATATATTTT.

This clonotype was recorded at least ten times. An end of the junction differs from the germline gene, which may be a read error. CDR3 nucleotide sequence: TGTGCCAGCAGTGCATTGGGGGACTCTCAGCCCCGGCATTTT. This translates into CASSALGDSQPRHF. This chain links TRBV2 with TRBJ1-5, with D perhaps matching TRBD1 (5 bases). Germline CDR1 SNHLY, CDR2 FYNNEI. This CDR3 is 14 amino acids long.

This clonotype was seen many times. The chain combines TRBV7-8 with TRBJ2-1; TRBD1 matches at 11 bases. Losses at the gene ends were 4 bases for V and 10 bases for J; bases not matched to a gene: 15. The CDR3 contains 17 residues. Per germline, CDR1 SGHVS and CDR2 FQNEAQ. The CDR3 DNA reads TGTGCCAGCAGCTCGGGACAGGGGGTTGCGGGACTAAAAGAGCAGTTCTTC. This sequence encodes CASSSGQGVAGLKEQFF.

This clonotype has a count of ten or more. The rearrangement uses TRBV7-8 and TRBJ1-5; TRBD1 matches 9 bases. J gave up 6 bases and V 5 bases, and 11 bases lay outside the gene matches. Germline V gene sequence: CDR1 SGHVS, CDR2 FQNEAQ. The length of the CDR3 is 16 residues. In DNA form, the CDR3 reads TGTGCCAGCAGCATCCGGGACAGGGAGATCACTCAGCCCCAGCATTTT. This encodes CASSIRDREITQPQHF.

Concerning this clonotype itself: This may be a read error: a much more frequent sequence differs by one nucleotide. The chain carries TRBV30 and TRBJ2-1; D ambiguous. V lost 4 bases and J 5 bases, leaving 6 bases between the germline ends. Per the germline V gene, CDR1 is GTSNPN and CDR2 is SVGIG (reference sequence). The CDR3 has 11 residues. CDR3 region: CAWTVHNEQFF. In nucleotides, the CDR3 is TGTGCCTGGACGGTACACAATGAGCAGTTCTTC.

The chain combines TRBV7-6 with TRBJ1-6, with D maybe TRBD1 (5 bases). This CDR3 has 15 amino acids. The germline gives CDR1 SGHVS, CDR2 FNYEAQ. V lost 0 bases, J lost 9 bases, and 12 bases lay in between. CDR3 loop: CASSLAIRGSSPLHF. DNA for the CDR3: TGTGCCAGCAGCTTAGCAATAAGGGGTTCTTCACCCCTCCACTTT.

This clonotype was picked up a small number of times. This chain links TRBV7-9 with TRBJ2-7; unclear D gene. There are 13 residues in the CDR3. Germline CDR1 and CDR2: SEHNR and FQNEAQ (reference sequence). Trimming removed 5 bases from V and 3 bases from J, with 11 bases in between. This CDR3 reads CASSRPNFYEQYF. CDR3 in DNA: TGTGCCAGCAGCCGCCCGAATTTCTACGAGCAGTACTTC.

The chain links TRBV3-1 to TRBJ1-2; 8 bases agree with TRBD1. Germline values: CDR1 LGHDT, CDR2 YNNKEL (reference sequence). This CDR3 is built from 13 residues. The J segment lost 9 bases and the V segment lost 7 bases, leaving 10 bases of the junction unmatched. In DNA, the CDR3 is TGTGCCAGCACCCGGACAGGGAGTCGTCGCTACACCTTC. Its translation is CASTRTGSRRYTF.

This clonotype was counted at least ten times. This sequence joins TRBV5-1 and TRBJ2-3, with D possibly matching TRBD1 (5 bases). In germline, CDR1 is SGHRS, CDR2 YFSETQ. The CDR3 runs to 14 residues. The V end was cut by 3 bases, the J end by 3 bases, with 11 bases between. CDR3 nucleotides: TGCGCCAGCAGCTCCAATCGACAGACAGATACGCAGTATTTT. Amino acid sequence: CASSSNRQTDTQYF.

V usage is TRBV12-3 or TRBV12-4 and J usage is TRBJ2-7, with D perhaps matching TRBD2 (5 bases). The CDR3 runs 14 residues. Trimming took off 2 bases at V and 3 bases at J, with 11 bases between the two ends. DNA for the CDR3: TGTGCCAGCAGTTTACAAGCGGTCCTCTACGAGCAGTACTTC. As protein: CASSLQAVLYEQYF.

This clonotype was counted many times. The gene calls are TRBV3-1 and TRBJ2-1, with 14 positions matching TRBD2. Germline CDR1 is LGHDT and CDR2 is YNNKEL (reference sequence). The CDR3 is 14 residues long. V dropped 10 bases and J dropped 8; count of bases not matched to a gene: 7. In nucleotides, the CDR3 is TGTGCCACCAGGACTAGCGGGAGGTCTTATGAGCAGTTCTTC. Its translation: CATRTSGRSYEQFF.

This clonotype came up many times. The rearrangement uses TRBV28 and TRBJ1-5, with D tentatively TRBD1 (6 bases). The V end was cut by 4 bases, the J end by 4 bases, with 17 bases between. The CDR3 contains 16 residues. The V gene's germline CDR1 is MDHEN and CDR2 SYDVKM. The CDR3 protein is CASSSLKGVGNQPQHF. CDR3 bases: TGTGCCAGCAGTTCTCTTAAGGGGGTCGGGAATCAGCCCCAGCATTTT.

This clonotype showed up many times. The chain links TRBV6-1 to TRBJ2-5; 13 bases align to TRBD2. This CDR3 contains 15 residues. Per the germline V gene, CDR1 is MNHNS and CDR2 is SASEGT. J was trimmed by 4 bases and V by 7 bases; bases with no gene match: 6. This CDR3 is CASKILAGGPETQYF. For the CDR3, the DNA is TGTGCCAGCAAAATACTAGCGGGAGGGCCAGAGACCCAGTACTTC.

This clonotype was recorded at least ten times. This chain uses TRBV28 with TRBJ1-2; D is undetermined. The CDR3 has 13 residues. Germline assignment: CDR1 MDHEN and CDR2 SYDVKM. V lost 3 bases and J 2 bases, leaving 7 bases between the germline ends. The CDR3 is CASSLSINYGYTF. The DNA of the CDR3 is TGTGCCAGCAGTTTGTCAATAAACTATGGCTACACCTTC.

The chain has TRBV5-6 and TRBJ2-1, with 8 bases aligning to TRBD1. The CDR3 loop spans 15 amino acids. Losses at the gene ends were 1 base for V and 6 bases for J; bases not matched to a gene: 6. Germline loops: CDR1 SGHDT, CDR2 YYEEEE. CDR3 region: CASSLIGQGANEQFF. The CDR3 DNA follows: TGTGCCAGCAGCTTGATAGGACAGGGTGCCAATGAGCAGTTCTTC.

The chain recombines TRBV28 with TRBJ1-6; 7 nucleotides agree with TRBD1. There are 14 residues in the CDR3. The J segment lost 7 bases and the V segment lost 8 bases, leaving 8 bases of the junction unmatched. Germline V gene sequence: CDR1 MDHEN, CDR2 SYDVKM. The CDR3, as DNA: TGTGCCAGCCTAATCGACAGGGCCAATTCACCCCTCCACTTT. Its translation: CASLIDRANSPLHF. The full variable domain, in which reference TRBV28 and TRBJ1-6 provide the parts outside the CDR3, is DVKVTQSSRYLVKRTGEKVFLECVQDMDHENMFWYRQDPGLGLRLIYFSYDVKMKEKGDIPEGYSVSREKKERFSLILESASTNQTSMYLCASLIDRANSPLHFGNGTRLTVT.

This clonotype was observed a few times. The V gene is TRBV7-9, the J gene TRBJ2-4; D gene ambiguous. V was trimmed by 3 bases and J by 0 bases, leaving 6 bases between them. Germline V gives CDR1 SEHNR, CDR2 FQNEAQ (reference sequence). CDR3 size: 14 residues. As DNA, the CDR3 is TGTGCCAGCAGCTTTGAGCTAGCCAAAAACATTCAGTACTTC. Translation: CASSFELAKNIQYF.

This clonotype was detected a few times. This sequence joins TRBV3-1 and TRBJ2-5, with D possibly matching TRBD2 (5 bases). Germline lookup yields CDR1 LGHDT and CDR2 YNNKEL (reference sequence). The CDR3 totals 16 residues. The ends were cut back, 4 bases at V and 5 bases at J, with 20 bases in the middle. CDR3 protein: CASSPSGSAADETQYF. CDR3 DNA sequence: TGTGCCAGCAGCCCATCGGGTAGCGCGGCAGACGAGACCCAGTACTTC.

The rearrangement joins TRBV5-1 to TRBJ2-1; tentatively, D is TRBD2 (6 bases). Germline V gene sequence: CDR1 SGHRS, CDR2 YFSETQ. V was trimmed by 2 bases and J by 2 bases, leaving 14 bases between them. This CDR3 has 16 residues. The CDR3: CASSLTGVPPYNEQFF. The CDR3 DNA reads as TGCGCCAGCAGCTTAACGGGGGTTCCCCCCTACAATGAGCAGTTCTTC.